The 14 T cell receptor beta chains presented below share a single source sample, sequenced in a study of blood T cell repertoires in COVID-19. Sequenced by immunoSEQ multiplex PCR; TCRdb stores in-frame clones only, minus some. The data contain 150,000 to 200,000 clones, approximately 87% of them singletons. The material sequenced was peripheral blood. These receptor sequences come from a woman aged 70-85 years with COVID-19, enrolled during active disease.

J is TRBJ2-4 and V is TRBV27; possibly TRBD1 for D (6 bases). Trimming took off 2 bases at V and 2 bases at J, with 10 bases between the two ends. Germline V gene sequence: CDR1 MNHEY, CDR2 SMNVEV (reference sequence). This CDR3 has 15 amino acids. The CDR3 here is CASSLGGPTKNIQYF. As DNA, the CDR3 is TGTGCCAGCAGTTTAGGGGGCCCTACCAAAAACATTCAGTACTTC.

J is TRBJ2-5 and V is TRBV2, with 8 bases identical to TRBD1. CDR3 length: 13 residues. The germline V gene encodes CDR1 SNHLY and CDR2 FYNNEI. J was trimmed by 3 bases and V by 4 bases; bases with no gene match: 1. The CDR3 DNA follows: TGTGCCAGCAGTGGGACAGGGAAAGAGACCCAGTACTTC. Its protein product is CASSGTGKETQYF.

This rearrangement joins TRBV5-6 to TRBJ2-1, with 11 bases identical to TRBD1. Germline assignment: CDR1 SGHDT and CDR2 YYEEEE. This CDR3 region has 16 residues. Trimming at V came to 1 base and at J to 7 bases, leaving 7 bases not matched to a gene. The CDR3 bases are TGTGCCAGCAGCTTGAGTCTGGGGACAGGGGGTAATGAGCAGTTCTTC. It translates to CASSLSLGTGGNEQFF.

This chain connects TRBV6-5 to TRBJ2-6; the D gene is possibly TRBD1 (6 bases). Germline V gene sequence: CDR1 MNHEY, CDR2 SVGAGI. Between the trimmed V and J ends, which lost 5 bases and 2 bases, there was a span of 10 bases. The CDR3 consists of 15 residues. This CDR3 is CASSPGTTGANVLTF. The CDR3 nucleotides are TGTGCCAGCAGTCCCGGGACAACTGGGGCCAACGTCCTGACTTTC.

V gene TRBV7-8 combines with J gene TRBJ2-5; tentative D call: TRBD2 (5 bases). The CDR3 has 14 amino acids. Trimming left V 6 bases short and J 5 bases short, with 16 bases between. The germline V gene has CDR1 SGHVS and CDR2 FQNEAQ. This CDR3 is CASSSLFGIETQYF. The DNA for the CDR3 is TGTGCCAGCAGTTCTCTATTCGGGATTGAGACCCAGTACTTC. Filled out from reference TRBV7-8 and TRBJ2-5, the complete variable domain reads GAGVSQSPRYKVAKRGQDVALRCDPISGHVSLFWYQQALGQGPEFLTYFQNEAQLDKSGLPSDRFFAERPEGSVSTLKIQRTQQEDSAVYLCASSSLFGIETQYFGPGTRLLVL.

CDR3 sequence: CASSRGGPYNEQFF. CDR3 bases: TGTGCCAGTAGTAGGGGGGGGCCCTACAATGAGCAGTTCTTC. This rearrangement joins TRBV19 to TRBJ2-1, with D maybe TRBD2 (7 bases). V shed 4 bases and J shed 2 bases, with 9 bases lying between them. Looked up from germline, CDR1 is LNHDA and CDR2 is SQIVND (reference sequence). The CDR3 has 14 amino acids.

This clone was detected once. V and J are TRBV19 and TRBJ1-2, with D perhaps TRBD1 (6 bases). Trimming pared 3 bases from V and 8 bases from J, leaving 13 bases between. The V gene's germline CDR1 is LNHDA and CDR2 SQIVND (reference sequence). The CDR3 length is 13 residues. In DNA, the CDR3 is TGTGCCAGTAGTATCCAGGGGAAGGTGGGCTACACCTTC. It encodes CASSIQGKVGYTF.

The gene calls are TRBV29-1 and TRBJ2-7; tentative D call: TRBD1 (5 bases). The CDR3 has 15 amino acids. Germline-derived CDR1 and CDR2 are SQVTM and ANQGSEA. V lost 4 bases and J 0 bases, leaving 16 bases between the germline ends. For the CDR3, the DNA is TGCAGCGTTGCTTTGTGGACAAAGAGCTCCTACGAGCAGTACTTC. This encodes CSVALWTKSSYEQYF.

V and J are TRBV6-1 and TRBJ2-7; no firm D call. The germline V gene encodes CDR1 MNHNS and CDR2 SASEGT. The V end was cut by 3 bases, the J end by 3 bases, with 15 bases between. This CDR3 region has 15 residues. The CDR3 DNA sequence: TGTGCCAGCAGTGAGGCCCAGATGACTTTCTACGAGCAGTACTTC. Translating gives CASSEAQMTFYEQYF.

This rearrangement joins TRBV7-2 to TRBJ2-1; 10 bases are a match to TRBD1. The CDR3 totals 17 residues. CDR1 and CDR2 (germline): SGHTA, FQGNSA. Trimming cost V 5 bases and J 4 bases; bases outside gene matches: 11. The CDR3 DNA follows: TGTGCCAGCAGCGCCACACTTCCGGGACAGGGGTACAATGAGCAGTTCTTC. Protein sequence: CASSATLPGQGYNEQFF.

The CDR3 sequence: CASREAGQGLEKLFF. CDR3 DNA: TGTGCCAGCAGAGAGGCGGGACAGGGACTCGAAAAACTGTTTTTT. This sequence joins TRBV7-9 and TRBJ1-4, with 9 positions matching TRBD1. V was pared by 6 bases and J by 8 bases, with 10 bases of the junction left unmatched. The CDR3 contains 15 residues. Germline V gene lookup returns CDR1 SEHNR and CDR2 FQNEAQ (reference sequence).

This CDR3 reads CASSPRTGGVGSYNSPLHF. The CDR3 coding sequence is TGTGCCAGCTCACCAAGGACAGGGGGCGTCGGCTCCTATAATTCACCCCTCCACTTT. The chain uses TRBV18 and TRBJ1-6, with 11 bases fitting TRBD1. The CDR3 is 19 residues long. Germline CDR1 and CDR2: KGHSH and LQKENI. J lost 0 bases, V lost 2 bases, and 6 bases had no gene match.

The V gene is TRBV9, the J gene TRBJ2-5; the D gene is possibly TRBD2 (5 bases). CDR3 length equals 15 residues. With 0 bases removed from V and 2 bases from J, the gap between germline ends came to 11 bases. Germline CDR1 SGDLS, CDR2 YYNGEE. CDR3 sequence: CASSVAGGLQETQYF. In nucleotides, the CDR3 is TGTGCCAGCAGCGTAGCTGGAGGTCTTCAAGAGACCCAGTACTTC.

This clone showed up just once. J is TRBJ2-7 and V is TRBV19; 9 nucleotides match TRBD1. The CDR3 runs to 14 residues. The ends lost 5 bases at V and 4 bases at J; junction bases unmatched: 6. Per germline, CDR1 LNHDA and CDR2 SQIVND (reference sequence). CDR3 protein: CASSLGQGKYEQYF. For the CDR3, the DNA is TGTGCCAGTAGTTTGGGACAGGGTAAATACGAGCAGTACTTC.